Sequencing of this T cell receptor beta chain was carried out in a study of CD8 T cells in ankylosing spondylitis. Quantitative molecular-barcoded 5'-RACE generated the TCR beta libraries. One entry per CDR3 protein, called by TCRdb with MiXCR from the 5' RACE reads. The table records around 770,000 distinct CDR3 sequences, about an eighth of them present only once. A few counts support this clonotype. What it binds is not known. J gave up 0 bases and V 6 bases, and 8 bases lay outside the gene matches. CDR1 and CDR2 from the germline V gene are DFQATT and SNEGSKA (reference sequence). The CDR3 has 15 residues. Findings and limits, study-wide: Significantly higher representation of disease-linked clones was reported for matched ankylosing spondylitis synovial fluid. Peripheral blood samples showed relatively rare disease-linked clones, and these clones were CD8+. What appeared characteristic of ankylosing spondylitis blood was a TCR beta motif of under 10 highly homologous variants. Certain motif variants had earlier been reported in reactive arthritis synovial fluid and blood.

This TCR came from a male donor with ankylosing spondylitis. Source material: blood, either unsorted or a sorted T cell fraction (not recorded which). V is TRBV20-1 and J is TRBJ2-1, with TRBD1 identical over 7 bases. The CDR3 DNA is TGCAGTGCAAACAAGGGACAGCTCTCCTACAATGAGCAGTTCTTC. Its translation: CSANKGQLSYNEQFF.